The rows below give T cell receptor beta chains drawn from one sample of a study of beta chain features in type 1 diabetes. TCRdb keeps only in-frame clones here, not all; method: immunoSEQ multiplex PCR. Here the sample spans approximately 380,000 clones, less than 15% being singletons. The sample consisted of naive CD4+ T cells from blood. Source of these receptors: a woman aged 18 to 35 in good health. Each CDR3 is given with its conserved first and last residue. The D gene is left open where the match is weak. Rows may omit the clone size; those that give it use once, few, many or a size class.

clone_size	v_call	d_call	j_call	cdr3_aa	cdr3_nt
.	TRBV7-2	.	TRBJ2-7	CASSLASGPYEQYF	TGTGCCAGCAGCTTAGCTAGCGGCCCCTACGAGCAGTACTTC
.	TRBV18	.	TRBJ2-5	CASSGTQETQYF	TGTGCCAGCTCCGGGACTCAAGAGACCCAGTACTTC
few	TRBV18	TRBD2	TRBJ2-1	CASSPSGRAQFF	TGTGCCAGCTCACCTAGCGGGAGGGCCCAGTTCTTC
.	TRBV5-1	.	TRBJ2-4	CASSLGWLAKNIQYF	TGCGCCAGCAGCTTGGGATGGCTAGCCAAAAACATTCAGTACTTC
few	TRBV30	.	TRBJ1-4	CAWSVETTTNEKLFF	TGTGCCTGGAGTGTAGAAACTACAACTAATGAAAAACTGTTTTTT
.	TRBV10-3	.	TRBJ2-1	CAIRGPVHNEQFF	TGTGCCATCAGGGGGCCGGTCCACAATGAGCAGTTCTTC
few	TRBV18	.	TRBJ2-7	CASSPAAGRVLEQYF	TGTGCCAGCTCACCTGCGGCGGGACGGGTGCTGGAGCAGTACTTC
.	TRBV6-6	.	TRBJ2-7	CATNTGRGYEQYF	TGTGCCACCAACACAGGGCGCGGGTACGAGCAGTACTTC
few	TRBV30	.	TRBJ2-5	CAWDRRSQETQYF	TGTGCCTGGGACAGACGGTCACAAGAGACCCAGTACTTC
.	TRBV15	TRBD2	TRBJ2-3	CATSTRSPLTSERTDTQYF	TGTGCCACCAGCACCCGAAGCCCACTGACTAGCGAACGCACAGATACGCAGTATTTT
.	TRBV30	TRBD2	TRBJ2-1	CAWSSAGALYNEQFF	TGTGCCTGGAGCTCAGCGGGAGCACTCTACAATGAGCAGTTCTTC
few	TRBV6-5	.	TRBJ2-3	CASSSGYTQYF	TGTGCCAGCAGTTCCGGTTATACGCAGTATTTT
few	TRBV7-2	TRBD2	TRBJ2-7	CASSLSVAGSSYEQYF	TGTGCCAGCAGCTTATCTGTAGCGGGTAGCTCCTACGAGCAGTACTTC
few	TRBV11-2	TRBD2	TRBJ2-2	CASSWGLARGGELFF	TGTGCCAGCAGCTGGGGACTAGCGAGGGGCGGGGAGCTGTTTTTT
few	TRBV7-9	TRBD2	TRBJ2-5	CASSTLAGVGETQYF	TGTGCCAGCAGCACCTTAGCGGGAGTGGGGGAGACCCAGTACTTC
.	TRBV11-2	TRBD1	TRBJ2-5	CASSSVTGGAKETQYF	TGTGCCAGCAGCTCCGTGACAGGGGGGGCCAAAGAGACCCAGTACTTC
once	TRBV4-2	TRBD1	TRBJ1-5	CASSQVDRGRQPQHF	TGTGCCAGCAGCCAAGTCGACAGGGGTAGGCAGCCCCAGCATTTT
.	TRBV7-6	TRBD2	TRBJ2-3	CASSPSGGGTDTQYF	TGTGCCAGCAGCCCGAGCGGGGGGGGCACAGATACGCAGTATTTT
few	TRBV27	TRBD1	TRBJ2-3	CASSLWDRSTDTQYF	TGTGCCAGCAGTTTATGGGACAGAAGCACAGATACGCAGTATTTT
.	TRBV6-5	.	TRBJ1-5	CASSSSGSGQPQHF	TGTGCCAGCAGTTCCTCAGGATCGGGACAGCCCCAGCATTTT
.	TRBV18	.	TRBJ1-1	CASSPQGNTEAFF	TGTGCCAGCTCACCCCAGGGGAACACTGAAGCTTTCTTT
few	TRBV29-1	.	TRBJ2-5	CSVEVGYREETQYF	TGCAGCGTTGAAGTTGGTTACCGGGAAGAGACCCAGTACTTC
few	TRBV18	.	TRBJ2-3	CASSPLVGVSSDTQYF	TGTGCCAGCTCACCACTGGTTGGAGTAAGTTCAGATACGCAGTATTTT
few	TRBV20-1	.	TRBJ2-5	CSARQQETQYF	TGCAGTGCTCGACAGCAAGAGACCCAGTACTTC
few	TRBV11-2	TRBD2	TRBJ2-1	CASSVGLAVSNEQFF	TGTGCCAGCAGCGTGGGACTAGCGGTTAGCAATGAGCAGTTCTTC
.	TRBV19	.	TRBJ1-4	CASSTSGRENEKLFF	TGTGCCAGTAGTACATCTGGACGGGAGAATGAAAAACTGTTTTTT
.	TRBV4-3	.	TRBJ1-3	CASSQVRSNTIYF	TGCGCCAGCAGCCAAGTTCGGTCAAACACCATATATTTT
few	TRBV6-5	TRBD1	TRBJ1-2	CASSTGDVGGYTF	TGTGCCAGCAGTACAGGGGATGTCGGTGGCTACACCTTC
.	TRBV29-1	TRBD2	TRBJ2-1	CSVPGVAGANEQFF	TGCAGCGTTCCGGGGGTAGCGGGAGCAAATGAGCAGTTCTTC
.	TRBV2	.	TRBJ1-2	CASSKNPDSSYGYTF	TGTGCCAGCAGTAAGAACCCGGACAGCTCCTATGGCTACACCTTC
few	TRBV7-2	.	TRBJ2-1	CASSLTSDYLREQFF	TGTGCCAGCAGCTTAACGTCGGACTACCTTCGGGAGCAGTTCTTC
.	TRBV30	TRBD1	TRBJ1-5	CAWKGQGGPAPQHF	TGTGCCTGGAAGGGACAGGGAGGTCCCGCGCCCCAGCATTTT
few	TRBV7-2	.	TRBJ1-1	CASSLGARRNTEAFF	TGTGCCAGCAGCTTAGGAGCACGCCGCAACACTGAAGCTTTCTTT
.	TRBV11-1	.	TRBJ2-7	CASSPSTGRSYEQYF	TGTGCCAGCAGCCCCTCCACAGGGCGATCCTACGAGCAGTACTTC
.	TRBV4-2	.	TRBJ1-3	CASSQATTSSGNTIYF	TGTGCCAGCAGCCAGGCGACAACAAGCTCTGGAAACACCATATATTTT
.	TRBV7-3	TRBD2	TRBJ2-2	CASSQAGPGELFF	TGTGCCAGCAGCCAAGCGGGACCCGGGGAGCTGTTTTTT
few	TRBV30	.	TRBJ2-3	CAWSPGLSTDTQYF	TGTGCCTGGAGTCCGGGACTCAGCACAGATACGCAGTATTTT
few	TRBV30	.	TRBJ2-1	CAWSPPFTGRGNEQFF	TGTGCCTGGAGTCCTCCCTTTACCGGGAGAGGCAATGAGCAGTTCTTC
.	TRBV2	TRBD2	TRBJ2-1	CASIGREGLPEQFF	TGTGCCAGCATCGGGAGGGAGGGCCTGCCCGAGCAGTTCTTC
.	TRBV6-5	.	TRBJ1-2	CASFAGYGYTF	TGTGCCAGCTTTGCAGGGTATGGCTACACCTTC
.	TRBV6-5	.	TRBJ1-1	CASAGNTEAFF	TGTGCCAGCGCCGGGAACACTGAAGCTTTCTTT
few	TRBV7-9	TRBD1	TRBJ2-1	CASSRTGTGGSNEQFF	TGTGCCAGCAGTCGGACCGGGACAGGGGGCTCCAATGAGCAGTTCTTC
few	TRBV29-1	.	TRBJ1-1	CSVDSRQRNTEAFF	TGCAGCGTTGATTCGAGACAAAGGAACACTGAAGCTTTCTTT
.	TRBV28	.	TRBJ1-2	CASSLNYGYTF	TGTGCCAGCAGTCTTAACTATGGCTACACCTTC
.	TRBV30	.	TRBJ1-3	CAWSAQGWDTIYF	TGTGCCTGGAGTGCACAGGGTTGGGACACCATATATTTT
few	TRBV6-6	.	TRBJ2-7	CASRADRSKPYEQYF	TGTGCCAGCAGAGCGGACAGATCGAAACCCTACGAGCAGTACTTC
few	TRBV7-9	.	TRBJ2-3	CATKSGGIGTDTQYF	TGTGCCACCAAGTCGGGGGGCATTGGCACAGATACGCAGTATTTT
.	TRBV30	.	TRBJ2-1	CAWSVSGFYNEQFF	TGTGCCTGGAGTGTAAGTGGCTTCTACAATGAGCAGTTCTTC
few	TRBV4-2	TRBD1	TRBJ1-5	CASSQRGQGAHQPQHF	TGTGCCAGCAGCCAAAGGGGACAGGGGGCACATCAGCCCCAGCATTTT
few	TRBV19	TRBD2	TRBJ2-5	CASSILAGGPETQYF	TGTGCCAGTAGCATACTAGCGGGAGGGCCCGAGACCCAGTACTTC
few	TRBV6-6	TRBD1	TRBJ1-5	CASSRQGNQPQHF	TGTGCCAGCAGCAGACAGGGAAATCAGCCCCAGCATTTT
few	TRBV7-8	.	TRBJ2-6	CASSLGREQTLTF	TGTGCCAGCAGCTTAGGTCGGGAGCAGACCCTAACTTTC